The 25 T cell receptor beta chains reported below all come from one sample, sequenced in a study of PD-1 blockade in classical Hodgkin lymphoma. TCRdb's copy holds only in-frame clones and misses some; the assay was immunoSEQ multiplex PCR. The sample includes about 41,000 clones, around three quarters of them seen just once. In every patient, relapse followed autologous stem cell transplantation, while exposure to brentuximab vedotin differed. This sample comprised peripheral blood mononuclear cells (PBMCs), obtained at baseline. Receptors originate from a human donor with classical Hodgkin lymphoma.

V is TRBV7-9 and J is TRBJ2-5; 8 nucleotides line up with TRBD1. This CDR3 comprises 15 residues. CDR1 and CDR2 from the germline V gene are SEHNR and FQNEAQ (reference sequence). The J segment lost 1 base and the V segment lost 5 bases, leaving 6 bases of the junction unmatched. CDR3 amino acids: CASSIYRGTQETQYF. The DNA for the CDR3 is TGTGCCAGCAGCATCTACAGGGGGACCCAAGAGACCCAGTACTTC. Drawing the rest from reference TRBV7-9 and TRBJ2-5, the complete variable domain is DTGVSQNPRHKITKRGQNVTFRCDPISEHNRLYWYRQTLGQGPEFLTYFQNEAQLEKSRLLSDRFSAERPKGSFSTLEIQRTEQGDSAMYLCASSIYRGTQETQYFGPGTRLLVL.

The chain uses TRBV30 and TRBJ1-6; D remains unclear. The CDR3 consists of 16 residues. Germline loops: CDR1 GTSNPN, CDR2 SVGIG (reference sequence). V lost 2 bases and J lost 0, with 11 bases in between. The CDR3: CAWSTGLGSYNSPLHF. The CDR3 coding sequence is TGTGCCTGGAGTACGGGGTTAGGCTCCTATAATTCACCCCTCCACTTT.

The chain is built from TRBV6-1 and TRBJ2-3; TRBD2 matches at 11 bases. With 10 bases clipped from V and 2 bases from J, the junction kept 8 bases outside the gene matches. Germline V gives CDR1 MNHNS, CDR2 SASEGT. CDR3 length: 15 amino acids. The CDR3 protein is CATTTSGTYTDTQYF. CDR3 bases: TGTGCCACCACGACTAGCGGGACTTACACAGATACGCAGTATTTT.

This clone was seen repeatedly, ten times or more. Other nucleotide sequences in the sample specify the same CDR3. The gene calls are TRBV7-3 and TRBJ1-2; possibly TRBD1 for D (6 bases). The CDR3 runs 15 residues. V shed 5 bases and J shed 4 bases, with 17 bases lying between them. Germline V gene lookup returns CDR1 SGHTA and CDR2 FQGTGA. CDR3 amino acids: CASSLSGTGLYGYTF. CDR3 DNA: TGTGCCAGCAGCCTAAGCGGAACAGGGCTCTATGGCTACACCTTC.

The chain has TRBV6-1 and TRBJ1-5, with TRBD1 identical over 7 bases. Germline V CDR1 and CDR2: MNHNS, SASEGT. The CDR3 contains 14 residues. Trimming took 3 bases from V and 7 from J; bases not matched to a gene: 6. CDR3 protein: CASSETGSGQPQHF. The CDR3 coding sequence is TGTGCCAGCAGTGAGACAGGGTCGGGACAGCCCCAGCATTTT.

The chain is built from TRBV6-5 and TRBJ2-7; 9 nucleotides line up with TRBD1. CDR3 size: 14 residues. Trimming at V came to 6 bases and at J to 0 bases, leaving 3 bases not matched to a gene. The V gene's germline CDR1 is MNHEY and CDR2 SVGAGI. The CDR3 nucleotides are TGTGCCAGCAGCCTGGGACAGGGCTCCTACGAGCAGTACTTC. This encodes CASSLGQGSYEQYF.

V is TRBV28 and J is TRBJ2-1, with TRBD1 matching over 9 bases. V was clipped by 6 bases and J by 4 bases; unmatched bases: 7. Looked up from germline, CDR1 is MDHEN and CDR2 is SYDVKM. The length of the CDR3 is 15 residues. The CDR3 spells CASRTPGQGYNEQFF. The CDR3 bases are TGTGCCAGCAGGACACCGGGACAGGGATACAATGAGCAGTTCTTC.

Comment on this clone: Its ends do not fully match the called genes, so a read error is possible. The V and J genes are TRBV7-7 and TRBJ2-5; D perhaps matches TRBD1 (6 bases). The CDR3 runs 14 residues. Germline lookup yields CDR1 SSHAT and CDR2 FNYEAQ (reference sequence). The CDR3 coding sequence is TGTGCTAGCAGCGAACTAGGGGGATTAGAGACCCAGTACTTC. Its protein product is CASSELGGLETQYF.

This clone has a handful of counts. J is TRBJ1-5 and V is TRBV19, with 7 nucleotides matching TRBD1. The CDR3 length is 13 residues. Germline V gene data show CDR1 as LNHDA and CDR2 as SQIVND (reference sequence). V was clipped by 9 bases and J by 2 bases; unmatched bases: 4. CDR3 residues: CASRGQGNQPQHF. The CDR3 DNA reads as TGTGCCAGCCGTGGACAGGGCAATCAGCCCCAGCATTTT.

The V call is TRBV4-2, the J call TRBJ2-2; the D gene is possibly TRBD1 (5 bases). Germline CDR1 is LGHNA and CDR2 is YNFKEQ. The CDR3 has 15 amino acids. Trimming took off 3 bases at V and 3 bases at J, with 11 bases between the two ends. The CDR3 region has the DNA TGTGCCAGCAGCCAGCAGACAGACTACACCGGGGAGCTGTTTTTT. Amino acid sequence: CASSQQTDYTGELFF.

This chain links TRBV6-4 with TRBJ2-6, with D unresolved. The CDR3 runs to 14 residues. Germline V gene lookup returns CDR1 MRHNA and CDR2 SNTAGT. Trimming pared 8 bases from V and 4 bases from J, leaving 12 bases between. CDR3 DNA sequence: TGTGCCAGCCAAGAGCAGGCCGGGGCCAACGTCCTGACTTTC. Encoded protein: CASQEQAGANVLTF.

The chain recombines TRBV4-3 with TRBJ2-2; D gene ambiguous. The germline gives CDR1 LGHNA, CDR2 YSLEER. The ends were cut back, 0 bases at V and 3 bases at J, with 11 bases in the middle. The CDR3 length is 16 residues. CDR3 coding DNA: TGCGCCAGCAGCCAAGAAAGGGTAGAGTACACCGGGGAGCTGTTTTTT. Encoded protein: CASSQERVEYTGELFF.

A single count supports this clone. This chain uses TRBV7-2 with TRBJ1-5; 7 nucleotides agree with TRBD1. Germline CDR1 and CDR2: SGHTA and FQGNSA. This CDR3 comprises 15 residues. The V gene end was trimmed by 5 bases and the J gene end by 3 bases; junction bases not matched to a gene: 7. CDR3 sequence: CASSPTGALNQPQHF. CDR3 DNA sequence: TGTGCCAGCAGCCCTACAGGGGCGCTCAATCAGCCCCAGCATTTT.

This chain links TRBV5-1 with TRBJ1-1; D unresolved. Per germline, CDR1 SGHRS and CDR2 YFSETQ. This CDR3 spans 13 amino acids. Trimming took off 2 bases at V and 8 bases at J, with 13 bases between the two ends. The chain's CDR3 is CASSFGSREEAFF. In nucleotides, the CDR3 is TGCGCCAGCAGCTTTGGTTCACGGGAGGAAGCTTTCTTT.

This clone was observed a handful of times. The genes are TRBV7-2 and TRBJ2-5; 7 nucleotides align to TRBD2. The CDR3 runs to 13 residues. Germline V gives CDR1 SGHTA, CDR2 FQGNSA. The junction had 3 bases not matched to a gene; V was cut back by 3 bases and J by 5 bases. In nucleotides, the CDR3 is TGTGCCAGCAGCTTGGTGGGGGGGGAGACCCAGTACTTC. Its translation: CASSLVGGETQYF.

The chain recombines TRBV6-1 with TRBJ2-3; 7 positions agree with TRBD1. Germline CDR1 is MNHNS and CDR2 is SASEGT. The V gene end was trimmed by 4 bases and the J gene end by 0 bases; junction bases not matched to a gene: 7. The CDR3 length is 16 residues. The CDR3 DNA sequence: TGTGCCAGCAGTGGCAGTGGCAGGGGGAGCACAGATACGCAGTATTTT. Its protein product is CASSGSGRGSTDTQYF.

The chain joins TRBV6-1 to TRBJ2-2; D gene ambiguous. The germline gives CDR1 MNHNS, CDR2 SASEGT. V was trimmed by 7 bases and J by 2 bases, leaving 11 bases between them. This CDR3 has 14 amino acids. The DNA for the CDR3 is TGTGCCAGCAATATTGCCCGCAACACCGGGGAGCTGTTTTTT. Residues: CASNIARNTGELFF.

The chain uses TRBV27 and TRBJ2-2; 12 bases map to TRBD2. Germline V gene sequence: CDR1 MNHEY, CDR2 SMNVEV (reference sequence). The CDR3 spans 17 residues. V lost 3 bases to trimming and J lost 0 bases; unmatched junction nucleotides: 2. The CDR3 region is CASSLRLAGANTGELFF. The CDR3, as DNA: TGTGCCAGCAGTTTGAGACTAGCGGGGGCGAACACCGGGGAGCTGTTTTTT.

The chain has TRBV5-4 and TRBJ2-6, with no clear D. Germline V gene lookup returns CDR1 SGHNT and CDR2 YYREEE (reference sequence). V was shortened by 3 bases and J by 0 bases, with 4 bases between the two germline ends. The CDR3 contains 14 residues. CDR3 nucleotides: TGTGCCAGCAGCTGGGGCTCTGGGGCCAACGTCCTGACTTTC. This translates into CASSWGSGANVLTF. Combining the CDR3 with reference TRBV5-4 and TRBJ2-6 gives the whole variable domain ETGVTQSPTHLIKTRGQQVTLRCSSQSGHNTVSWYQQALGQGPQFIFQYYREEENGRGNFPPRFSGLQFPNYSSELNVNALELDDSALYLCASSWGSGANVLTFGAGSRLTVL.

The V and J genes are TRBV6-1 and TRBJ2-7; TRBD2 might be the D (6 bases). The V gene's germline CDR1 is MNHNS and CDR2 SASEGT. V lost 8 bases and J lost 11, with 25 bases in between. The CDR3 sequence is 14 residues long. As DNA, the CDR3 is TGTGCCAGCGAGGGGATTTTAGCGGAGGGAGTGGAGTACTTC. Translation: CASEGILAEGVEYF.

The chain joins TRBV18 to TRBJ1-4, with D unresolved. The V gene lost 2 bases and the J gene lost 7 bases, with 8 bases spanning the gap. This CDR3 is 13 amino acids long. Germline V gives CDR1 KGHSH, CDR2 LQKENI. CDR3 amino acids: CASSPGQTEKLFF. CDR3 nucleotides: TGTGCCAGCTCACCAGGGCAGACTGAAAAACTGTTTTTT.

The chain joins TRBV7-3 to TRBJ2-5, with 14 bases matching TRBD2. The V gene's germline CDR1 is SGHTA and CDR2 FQGTGA. The V segment lost 1 base and the J segment 5 bases; nucleotides outside the gene matches: 6. The CDR3 consists of 17 residues. DNA of the CDR3: TGTGCCAGCAGCTTAATAGGGGGACTAGCGGGAGAGGAGACCCAGTACTTC. It specifies CASSLIGGLAGEETQYF.

The J gene is TRBJ1-1, the V gene TRBV19; D remains ambiguous. Trimming cost V 3 bases and J 1 base, with 12 bases left between them. The germline V gene encodes CDR1 LNHDA and CDR2 SQIVND (reference sequence). This CDR3 region has 15 residues. CDR3 DNA: TGTGCCAGTAGTATTAGTGACTTTCGGAACACTGAAGCTTTCTTT. Encoded protein: CASSISDFRNTEAFF.

Here the CDR3 reads CSYKGDGIEKLFF. CDR3 nucleotides: TGCAGCTATAAAGGGGACGGTATTGAAAAACTGTTTTTT. The rearrangement uses TRBV29-1 and TRBJ1-4, with D perhaps matching TRBD1 (5 bases). Germline CDR1 and CDR2: SQVTM and ANQGSEA. V lost 8 bases, J lost 7 bases, and 17 bases lay in between. The CDR3 has 13 amino acids.

The J gene is TRBJ2-7, the V gene TRBV12-1. TRBV12-1 is a listed pseudogene. The length of the CDR3 is 14 residues. CDR3 bases: TGTGCCAGCAGCCTCGGGCCTCCCGACTACGAGCAGTACTTC. Its translation: CASSLGPPDYEQYF.